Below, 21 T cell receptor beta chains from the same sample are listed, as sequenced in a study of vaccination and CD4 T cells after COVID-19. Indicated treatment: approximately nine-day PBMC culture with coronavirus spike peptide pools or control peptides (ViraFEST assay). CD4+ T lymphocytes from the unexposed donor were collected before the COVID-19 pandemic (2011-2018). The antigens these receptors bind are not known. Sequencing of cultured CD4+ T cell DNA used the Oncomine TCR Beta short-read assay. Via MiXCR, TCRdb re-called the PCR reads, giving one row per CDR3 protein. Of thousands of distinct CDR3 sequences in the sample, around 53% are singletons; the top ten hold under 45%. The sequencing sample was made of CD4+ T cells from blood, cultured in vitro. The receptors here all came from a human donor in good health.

CDR3 amino acids: CASSLIGSYNEQFF. The CDR3 region has the DNA TGTGCCAGCAGCTTAATCGGGTCCTACAATGAGCAGTTCTTC. The rearrangement joins TRBV7-6 to TRBJ2-1, with D hard to call. V lost 2 bases and J 1 base, leaving 6 bases between the germline ends. The germline V gene encodes CDR1 SGHVS and CDR2 FNYEAQ. This CDR3 has 14 amino acids. Full variable domain (rest looked up from reference TRBV7-6 and TRBJ2-1): GAGVSQSPRYKVTKRGQDVALRCDPISGHVSLYWYRQALGQGPEFLTYFNYEAQQDKSGLPNDRFSAERPEGSISTLTIQRTEQRDSAMYRCASSLIGSYNEQFFGPGTRLTVL.

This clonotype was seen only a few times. The CDR3 DNA reads as TGTGCCAGCACCCCCGACATAGTCCCCACTGAAGCTTTCTTT. It codes for CASTPDIVPTEAFF. The chain links TRBV6-1 to TRBJ1-1; no clear D gene. The CDR3 loop spans 14 amino acids. CDR1 and CDR2 from the germline V gene are MNHNS and SASEGT. Trimming shortened V by 7 bases and J by 4 bases, and 16 bases separated the two germline ends.

In nucleotides, the CDR3 is TGTGCCAGCAGGGCTCGGGACAGAGCTAACTATGGCTACACCTTC. It encodes CASRARDRANYGYTF. The V call is TRBV6-1, the J call TRBJ1-2; 7 bases map to TRBD1. This CDR3 is built from 15 residues. Germline values: CDR1 MNHNS, CDR2 SASEGT. The trim removed 6 bases at V and 0 bases at J, leaving 7 bases unmatched.

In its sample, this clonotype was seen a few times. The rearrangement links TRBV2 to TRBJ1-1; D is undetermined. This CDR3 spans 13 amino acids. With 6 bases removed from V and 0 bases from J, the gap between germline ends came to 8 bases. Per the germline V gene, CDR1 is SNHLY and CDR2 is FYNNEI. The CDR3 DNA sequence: TGTGCCAGCAGGGCCCGGATGAACACTGAAGCTTTCTTT. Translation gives CASRARMNTEAFF.

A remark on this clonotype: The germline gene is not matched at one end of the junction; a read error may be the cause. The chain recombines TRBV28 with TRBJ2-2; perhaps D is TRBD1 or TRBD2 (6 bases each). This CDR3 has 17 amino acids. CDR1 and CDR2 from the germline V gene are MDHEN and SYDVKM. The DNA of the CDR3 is TGTGCCAGCAGCCCGCCCCGGGCGGGGACACACACCGTGGAGCTGTTTTTT. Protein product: CASSPPRAGTHTVELFF. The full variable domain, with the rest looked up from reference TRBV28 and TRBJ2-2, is DVKVTQSSRYLVKRTGEKVFLECVQDMDHENMFWYRQDPGLGLRLIYFSYDVKMKEKGDIPEGYSVSREKKERFSLILESASTNQTSMYLCASSPPRAGTHTVELFFGEGSRLTVL.

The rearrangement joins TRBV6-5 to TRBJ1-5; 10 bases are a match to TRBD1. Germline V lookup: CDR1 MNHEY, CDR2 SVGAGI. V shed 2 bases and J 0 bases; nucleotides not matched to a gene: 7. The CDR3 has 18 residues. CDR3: CASSYPRQGANSNQPQHF. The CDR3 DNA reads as TGTGCCAGCAGTTACCCCAGACAGGGGGCGAATAGCAATCAGCCCCAGCATTTT.

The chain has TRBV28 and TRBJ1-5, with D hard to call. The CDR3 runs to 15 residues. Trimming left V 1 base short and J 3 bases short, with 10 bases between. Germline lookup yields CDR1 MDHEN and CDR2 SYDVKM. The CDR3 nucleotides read TGTGCCAGCAGTTTATATGCCAGAGCCAATCAGCCCCAGCATTTT. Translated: CASSLYARANQPQHF.

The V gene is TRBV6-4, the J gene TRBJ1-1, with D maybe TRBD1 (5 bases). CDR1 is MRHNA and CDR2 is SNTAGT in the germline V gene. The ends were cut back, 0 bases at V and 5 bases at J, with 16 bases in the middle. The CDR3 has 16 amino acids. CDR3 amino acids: CASSDSTEDGRTEAFF. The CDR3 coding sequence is TGTGCCAGCAGTGACTCGACAGAGGATGGAAGGACTGAAGCTTTCTTT.

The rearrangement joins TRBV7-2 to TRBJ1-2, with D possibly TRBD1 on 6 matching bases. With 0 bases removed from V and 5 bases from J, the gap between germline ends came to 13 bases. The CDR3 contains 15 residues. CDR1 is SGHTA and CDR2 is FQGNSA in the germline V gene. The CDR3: CASSLANRDTYGYTF. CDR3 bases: TGTGCCAGCAGCTTAGCCAACAGGGATACATATGGCTACACCTTC.

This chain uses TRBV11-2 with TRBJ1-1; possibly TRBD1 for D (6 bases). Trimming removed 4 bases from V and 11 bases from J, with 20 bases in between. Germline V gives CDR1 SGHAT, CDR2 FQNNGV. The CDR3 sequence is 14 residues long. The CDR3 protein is CASSSTRDKYRAFF. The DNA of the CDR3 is TGTGCCAGCAGCTCCACCCGGGACAAGTATAGGGCTTTCTTT.

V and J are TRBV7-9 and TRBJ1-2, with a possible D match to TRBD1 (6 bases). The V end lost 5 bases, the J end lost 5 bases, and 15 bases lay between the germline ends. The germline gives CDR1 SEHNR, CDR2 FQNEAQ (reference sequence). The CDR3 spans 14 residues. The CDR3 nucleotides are TGTGCCAGCAGCCCAGGGGAGGGTTTGTATGGCTACACCTTC. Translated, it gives CASSPGEGLYGYTF.

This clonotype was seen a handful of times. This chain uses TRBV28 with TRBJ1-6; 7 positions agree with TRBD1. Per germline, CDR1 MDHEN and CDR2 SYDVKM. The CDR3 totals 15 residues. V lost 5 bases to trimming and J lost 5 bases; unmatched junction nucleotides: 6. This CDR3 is CASSGAGGNNSPLHF. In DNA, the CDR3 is TGTGCCAGCAGTGGAGCAGGGGGGAATAATTCACCCCTCCACTTT.

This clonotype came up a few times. The CDR3 DNA reads TGTGCCAGCAGACAGGGTATGGCTAACTATGGCTACACCTTC. As protein: CASRQGMANYGYTF. The chain couples TRBV4-2 to TRBJ1-2; possibly TRBD1 for D (6 bases). V dropped 6 bases and J dropped 0 bases, with 11 bases sitting between them. CDR3 size: 14 residues. Germline CDR1 and CDR2: LGHNA and YNFKEQ.

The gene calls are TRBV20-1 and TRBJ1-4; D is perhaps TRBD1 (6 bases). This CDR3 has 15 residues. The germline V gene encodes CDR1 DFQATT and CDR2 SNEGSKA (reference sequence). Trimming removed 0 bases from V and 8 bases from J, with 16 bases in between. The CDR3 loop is CSARDIGGTVEKLFF. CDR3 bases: TGCAGTGCTAGAGATATAGGGGGAACGGTGGAAAAACTGTTTTTT.

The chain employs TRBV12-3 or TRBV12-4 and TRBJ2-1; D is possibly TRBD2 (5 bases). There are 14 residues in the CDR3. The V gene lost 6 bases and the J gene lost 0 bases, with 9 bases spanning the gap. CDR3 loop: CASRDYTSYNEQFF. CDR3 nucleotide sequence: TGTGCCAGCAGAGACTACACCTCCTACAATGAGCAGTTCTTC.

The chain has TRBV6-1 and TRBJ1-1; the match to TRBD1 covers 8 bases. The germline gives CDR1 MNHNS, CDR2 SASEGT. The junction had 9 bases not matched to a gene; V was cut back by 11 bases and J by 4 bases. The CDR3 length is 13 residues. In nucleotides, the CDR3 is TGTGCCTCATCCAGGGGGCTGGGCACTGAAGCTTTCTTT. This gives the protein CASSRGLGTEAFF.

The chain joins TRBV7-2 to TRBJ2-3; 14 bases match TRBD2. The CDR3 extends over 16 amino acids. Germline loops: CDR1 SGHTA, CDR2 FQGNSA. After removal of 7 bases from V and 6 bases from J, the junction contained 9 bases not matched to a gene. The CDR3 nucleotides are TGTGCCAGCACTGGGACTAGCGGGGGCTTCAGGGATACGCAGTATTTT. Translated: CASTGTSGGFRDTQYF.

CDR3 residues: CASRADRATTEAFF. The CDR3 DNA reads as TGTGCCAGTAGAGCTGACAGGGCCACCACTGAAGCTTTCTTT. The chain links TRBV19 to TRBJ1-1; 7 bases are a match to TRBD1. This CDR3 comprises 14 residues. V shed 6 bases and J 4 bases; nucleotides not matched to a gene: 8. CDR1 is LNHDA, CDR2 SQIVND, per germline (reference sequence).

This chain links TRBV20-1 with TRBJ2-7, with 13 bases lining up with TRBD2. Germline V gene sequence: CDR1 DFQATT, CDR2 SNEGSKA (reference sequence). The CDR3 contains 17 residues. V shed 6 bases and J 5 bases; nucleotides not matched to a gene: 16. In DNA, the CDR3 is TGCAGTGCAATACAAACTAGCGGGAGGGCCCGATCGAACGAGCAGTACTTC. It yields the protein CSAIQTSGRARSNEQYF.

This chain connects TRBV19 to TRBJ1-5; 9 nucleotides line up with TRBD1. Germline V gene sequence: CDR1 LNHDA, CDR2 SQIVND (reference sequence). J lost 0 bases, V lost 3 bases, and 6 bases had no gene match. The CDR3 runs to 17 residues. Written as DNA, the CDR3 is TGTGCCAGTAGTATTAGGACAGGGGTCGGTAGCAATCAGCCCCAGCATTTT. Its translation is CASSIRTGVGSNQPQHF.

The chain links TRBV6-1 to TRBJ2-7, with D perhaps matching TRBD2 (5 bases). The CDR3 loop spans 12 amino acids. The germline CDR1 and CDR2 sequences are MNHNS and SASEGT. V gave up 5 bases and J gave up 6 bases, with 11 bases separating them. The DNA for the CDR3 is TGTGCCAGCAGTCGGGGTTCACCCGAGCAGTACTTC. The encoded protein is CASSRGSPEQYF.